This T cell receptor (beta chain) was sequenced for a study of OX40 agonist ivuxolimab in advanced cancers. Overall study: Patients' therapy was ivuxolimab, an antibody that acts as an agonist of OX40 (CD134).

People who had autoimmune disease history or systemic immunosuppression were excluded. Sequenced by immunoSEQ multiplex PCR; TCRdb stores in-frame clones only, minus some. The profile shows 45,000 or so clones, less than 90% of them singletons. The CDR3 is 15 residues long. Germline loops: CDR1 SGHTA, CDR2 FQGNSA. V was pared by 1 base and J by 8 bases, with 5 bases of the junction left unmatched. The sequence was obtained from an adult with an advanced solid tumor such as melanoma, head and neck, liver or kidney cancer. Sequencing used CD4+ or CD8+ T cells sorted from blood, obtained in a trial of the OX40 agonist ivuxolimab. The rearrangement uses TRBV7-2 and TRBJ1-4, with 9 nucleotides matching TRBD1. CDR3 amino acids: CASSLDTGGGEKLFF. The CDR3 DNA reads as TGTGCCAGCAGCTTAGATACAGGGGGCGGAGAAAAACTGTTTTTT.